This T cell receptor beta chain was identified during a study of post-analysis software for immune sequencing data. Looking at the study overall: Some patients lacked subtype; others had relapsing-remitting, secondary progressive or progressive-relapsing disease.

Per germline, CDR1 MNHNY and CDR2 SVGAGI (reference sequence). The ends were cut back, 0 bases at V and 1 base at J, with 6 bases in the middle. This CDR3 is 15 amino acids long. Study-level results: When the samples were clustered directly with F measure, those that had been prepared in the same batch showed strong co-clustering. Controls' normalized Chao1 diversity significantly exceeded that of multiple sclerosis patients. TRBV segments more frequent in patients than in controls numbered roughly five and included TRBV5-6, TRBV5-1 and TRBV20-1.

The TCR beta cDNA libraries carried unique molecular identifiers. Some 500,000 cDNA molecules were obtained per 1 to 10 million input T cells. Via MiXCR, TCRdb re-called the PCR reads, giving one row per CDR3 protein. Here the sample spans roughly 800,000 distinct CDR3 sequences, approximately 44% being singletons. On this clonotype itself: What it binds is not known.

The TCR was taken from a girl under 18 with multiple sclerosis. Sequenced input: blood. The rearrangement joins TRBV6-6 to TRBJ2-2; unclear D gene. DNA of the CDR3: TGTGCCAGCAGTTACTCGAAAGGGAACACCGGGGAGCTGTTTTTT. Protein: CASSYSKGNTGELFF.